One TCR beta chain is described in this entry. Healthy people donating bone marrow made up the donors. The data originate from a study of cytomegalovirus exposure and HLA in healthy donors. Study in general: The Caucasian-associated ancestry cluster held 80% to 90% of 398 genotyped donors.

Germline V lookup: CDR1 WNHNN, CDR2 SYGVQD (reference sequence). The CDR3 is made up of 14 amino acids. The ends lost 8 bases at V and 5 bases at J; junction bases unmatched: 9. The PCR contained 60 Vbeta and 13 Jbeta primers. Assay: immunoSEQ multiplex PCR; the TCRdb copy retains only in-frame clones and omits some. The sample table includes just over 200,000 clones. The V call is TRBV10-1, the J call TRBJ1-1, with TRBD1 matching over 9 bases. The sequenced sample consisted of PBMCs. The TCR was taken from a girl under 10 years old in good health and CMV-seropositive. The CDR3 protein is CASSSRTGETEAFF. CDR3 nucleotides: TGCGCCAGCTCAAGTCGGACAGGGGAGACTGAAGCTTTCTTT.